This T cell receptor (beta chain) appears in the sequencing data of a study of cytomegalovirus exposure and HLA in healthy donors. Points from the study as a whole: In presence/absence analyses, roughly uniform sequencing depth across donors was assumed.

Concerning this clone itself: Its antigen is undetermined.

PCR involved 60 Vbeta and 13 Jbeta primers. The method was immunoSEQ multiplex PCR; TCRdb's version includes in-frame clones alone and lacks a portion of them. Altogether 90,000 to 100,000 clones are present, 76% being singletons, with the ten largest covering about 2%. The V gene's germline CDR1 is LNHDA and CDR2 SQIVND (reference sequence). The CDR3 covers 15 residues. J lost 3 bases, V lost 6 bases, and 11 bases had no gene match. The source is a man aged 40-49 years in good health and CMV-seronegative. What was sequenced was PBMCs. J is TRBJ2-7 and V is TRBV19; 7 bases agree with TRBD2. The CDR3 nucleotides read TGTGCCAGTAGCATACTAGCAACGGGGGGCTACGAGCAGTACTTC. Its translation: CASSILATGGYEQYF.